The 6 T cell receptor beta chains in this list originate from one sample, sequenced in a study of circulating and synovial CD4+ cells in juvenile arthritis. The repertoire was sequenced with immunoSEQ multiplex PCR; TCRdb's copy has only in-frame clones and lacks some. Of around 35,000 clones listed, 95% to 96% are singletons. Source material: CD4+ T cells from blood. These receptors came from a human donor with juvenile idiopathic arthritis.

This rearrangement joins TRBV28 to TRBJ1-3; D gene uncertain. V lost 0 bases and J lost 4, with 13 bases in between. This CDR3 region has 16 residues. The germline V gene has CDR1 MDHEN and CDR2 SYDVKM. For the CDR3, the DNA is TGTGCCAGCAGTTTATGGGCCCCAAGCGGGGGAAACACCATATATTTT. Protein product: CASSLWAPSGGNTIYF.

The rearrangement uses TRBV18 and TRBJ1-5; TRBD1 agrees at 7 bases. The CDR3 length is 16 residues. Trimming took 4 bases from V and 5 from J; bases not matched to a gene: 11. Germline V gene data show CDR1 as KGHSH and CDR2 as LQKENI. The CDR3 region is CASSLLDRAGDQPQHF. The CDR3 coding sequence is TGTGCCAGCTCACTACTAGACAGGGCCGGGGATCAGCCCCAGCATTTT.

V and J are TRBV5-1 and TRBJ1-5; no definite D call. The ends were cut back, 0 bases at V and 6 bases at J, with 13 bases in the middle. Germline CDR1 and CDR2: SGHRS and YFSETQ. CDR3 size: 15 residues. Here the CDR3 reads CASSLDGEVGQPQHF. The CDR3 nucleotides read TGCGCCAGCAGCTTGGATGGGGAGGTGGGTCAGCCCCAGCATTTT.

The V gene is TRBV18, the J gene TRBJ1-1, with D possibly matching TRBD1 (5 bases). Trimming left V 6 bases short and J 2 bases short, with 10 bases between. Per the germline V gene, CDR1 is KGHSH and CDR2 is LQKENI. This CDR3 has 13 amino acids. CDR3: CASSPQGNTEAFF. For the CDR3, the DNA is TGTGCCAGCTCGCCGCAGGGTAACACTGAAGCTTTCTTT.

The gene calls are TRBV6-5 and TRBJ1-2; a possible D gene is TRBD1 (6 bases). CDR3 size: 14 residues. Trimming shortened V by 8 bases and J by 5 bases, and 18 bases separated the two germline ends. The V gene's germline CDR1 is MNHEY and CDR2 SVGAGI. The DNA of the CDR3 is TGTGCCAGCGGCCGAACGGGACATACTTATGGCTACACCTTC. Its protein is CASGRTGHTYGYTF.

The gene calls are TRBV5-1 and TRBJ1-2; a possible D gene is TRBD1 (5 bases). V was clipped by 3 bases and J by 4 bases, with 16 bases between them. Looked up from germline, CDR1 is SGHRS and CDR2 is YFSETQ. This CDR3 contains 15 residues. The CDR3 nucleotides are TGCGCCAGCAGCTCCCGGGGGGAAGACGGCTATGGCTACACCTTC. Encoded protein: CASSSRGEDGYGYTF.